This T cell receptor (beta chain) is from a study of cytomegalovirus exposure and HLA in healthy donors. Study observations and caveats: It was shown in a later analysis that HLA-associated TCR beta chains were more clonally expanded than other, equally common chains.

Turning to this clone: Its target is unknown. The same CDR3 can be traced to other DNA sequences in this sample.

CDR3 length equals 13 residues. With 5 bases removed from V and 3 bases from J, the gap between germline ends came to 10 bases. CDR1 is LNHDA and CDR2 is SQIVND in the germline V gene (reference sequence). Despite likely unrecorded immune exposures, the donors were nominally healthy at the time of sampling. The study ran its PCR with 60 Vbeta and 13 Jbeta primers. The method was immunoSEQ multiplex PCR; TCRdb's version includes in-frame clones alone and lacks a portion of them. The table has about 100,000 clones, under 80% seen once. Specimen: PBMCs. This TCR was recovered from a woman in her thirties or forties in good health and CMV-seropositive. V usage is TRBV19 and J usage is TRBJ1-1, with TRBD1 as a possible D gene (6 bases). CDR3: CASSVKGDTEAFF. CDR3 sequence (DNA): TGTGCCAGTAGTGTCAAGGGGGACACTGAAGCTTTCTTT.